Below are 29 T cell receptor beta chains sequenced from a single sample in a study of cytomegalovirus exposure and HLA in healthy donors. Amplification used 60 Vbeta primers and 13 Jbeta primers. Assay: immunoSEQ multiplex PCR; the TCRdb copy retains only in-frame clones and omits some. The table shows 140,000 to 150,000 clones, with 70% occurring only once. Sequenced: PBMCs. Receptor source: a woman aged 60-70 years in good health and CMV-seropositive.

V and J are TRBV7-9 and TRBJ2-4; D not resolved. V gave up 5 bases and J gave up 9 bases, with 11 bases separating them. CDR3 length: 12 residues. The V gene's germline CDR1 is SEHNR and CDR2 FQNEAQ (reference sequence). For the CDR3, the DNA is TGTGCCAGCAGCCCCCCCTCGGGCATTCAGTACTTC. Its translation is CASSPPSGIQYF.

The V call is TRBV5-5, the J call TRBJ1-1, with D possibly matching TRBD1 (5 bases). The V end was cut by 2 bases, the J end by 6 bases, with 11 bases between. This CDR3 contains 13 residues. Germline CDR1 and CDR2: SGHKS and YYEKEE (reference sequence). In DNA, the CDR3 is TGTGCCAGCAGCTTCCAGGGTAGCCCTGAAGCTTTCTTT. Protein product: CASSFQGSPEAFF.

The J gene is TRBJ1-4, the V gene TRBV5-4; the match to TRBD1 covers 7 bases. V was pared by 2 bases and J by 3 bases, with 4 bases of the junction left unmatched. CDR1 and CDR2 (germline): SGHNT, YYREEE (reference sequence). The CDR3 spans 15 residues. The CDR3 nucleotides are TGTGCCAGCAGCTTCAACAGGGGTTCTAATGAAAAACTGTTTTTT. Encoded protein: CASSFNRGSNEKLFF.

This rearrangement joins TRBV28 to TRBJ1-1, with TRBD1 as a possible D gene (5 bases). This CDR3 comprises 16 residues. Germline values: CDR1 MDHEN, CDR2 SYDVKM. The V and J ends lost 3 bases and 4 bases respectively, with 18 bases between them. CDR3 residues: CASSLGGTLRSTEAFF. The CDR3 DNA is TGTGCCAGCAGTTTGGGCGGGACGCTTCGGAGCACTGAAGCTTTCTTT. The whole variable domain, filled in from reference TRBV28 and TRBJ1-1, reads DVKVTQSSRYLVKRTGEKVFLECVQDMDHENMFWYRQDPGLGLRLIYFSYDVKMKEKGDIPEGYSVSREKKERFSLILESASTNQTSMYLCASSLGGTLRSTEAFFGQGTRLTVV.

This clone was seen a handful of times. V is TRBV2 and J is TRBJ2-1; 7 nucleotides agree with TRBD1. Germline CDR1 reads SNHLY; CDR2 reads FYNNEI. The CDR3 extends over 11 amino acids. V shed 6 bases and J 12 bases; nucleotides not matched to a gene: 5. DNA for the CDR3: TGTGCCAGCAGAATAGCAGGGGGGCAGTTCTTC. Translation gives CASRIAGGQFF.

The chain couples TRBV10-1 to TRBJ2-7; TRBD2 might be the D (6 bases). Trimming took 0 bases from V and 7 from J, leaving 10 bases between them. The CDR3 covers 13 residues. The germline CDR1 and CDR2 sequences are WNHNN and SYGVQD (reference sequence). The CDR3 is CASSESLAGEQYF. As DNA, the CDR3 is TGCGCCAGCAGTGAGTCACTGGCGGGGGAGCAGTACTTC.

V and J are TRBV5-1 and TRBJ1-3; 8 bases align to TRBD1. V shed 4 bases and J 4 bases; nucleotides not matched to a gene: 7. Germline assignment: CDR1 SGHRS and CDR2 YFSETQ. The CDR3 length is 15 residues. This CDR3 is CASSATGVGGNTIYF. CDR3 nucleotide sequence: TGCGCCAGCAGCGCGACAGGGGTCGGAGGAAACACCATATATTTT.

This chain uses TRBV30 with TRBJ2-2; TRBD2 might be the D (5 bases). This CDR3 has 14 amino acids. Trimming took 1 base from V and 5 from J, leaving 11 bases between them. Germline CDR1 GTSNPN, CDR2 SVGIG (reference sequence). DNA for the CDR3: TGTGCCTGGAGTGGAATAGCGCAAACCGGGGAGCTGTTTTTT. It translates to CAWSGIAQTGELFF.

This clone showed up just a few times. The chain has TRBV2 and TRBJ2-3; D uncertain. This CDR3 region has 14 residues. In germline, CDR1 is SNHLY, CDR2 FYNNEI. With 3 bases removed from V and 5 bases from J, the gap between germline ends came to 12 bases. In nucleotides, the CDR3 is TGTGCCAGCAGTGAGATAGCATATAGAGATACGCAGTATTTT. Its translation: CASSEIAYRDTQYF.

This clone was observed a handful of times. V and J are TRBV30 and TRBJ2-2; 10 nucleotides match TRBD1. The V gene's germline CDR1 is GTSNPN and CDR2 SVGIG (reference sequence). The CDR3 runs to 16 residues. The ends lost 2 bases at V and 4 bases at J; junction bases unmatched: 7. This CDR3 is CAWSLRGTGVTGELFF. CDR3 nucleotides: TGTGCCTGGAGTCTGCGCGGGACAGGGGTCACCGGGGAGCTGTTTTTT. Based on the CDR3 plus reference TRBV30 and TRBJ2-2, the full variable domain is SQTIHQWPATLVQPVGSPLSLECTVEGTSNPNLYWYRQAAGRGLQLLFYSVGIGQISSEVPQNLSASRPQDRQFILSSKKLLLSDSGFYLCAWSLRGTGVTGELFFGEGSRLTVL.

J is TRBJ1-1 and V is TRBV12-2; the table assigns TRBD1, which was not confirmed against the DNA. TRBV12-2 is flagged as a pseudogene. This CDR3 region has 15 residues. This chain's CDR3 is CASRLSRGGDTEAFF. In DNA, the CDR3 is TGTGCAAGTCGCTTATCCCGAGGGGGTGACACTGAAGCTTTCTTT.

Here the CDR3 reads CASSLKRENNEQYF. Here the CDR3 DNA reads TGCGCCAGCAGCTTGAAACGGGAGAACAACGAGCAGTACTTC. The chain combines TRBV5-1 with TRBJ2-7; weak D call: TRBD2 (6 bases). Trimming left V 1 base short and J 5 bases short, with 13 bases between. Germline V gene lookup returns CDR1 SGHRS and CDR2 YFSETQ. This CDR3 comprises 14 residues.

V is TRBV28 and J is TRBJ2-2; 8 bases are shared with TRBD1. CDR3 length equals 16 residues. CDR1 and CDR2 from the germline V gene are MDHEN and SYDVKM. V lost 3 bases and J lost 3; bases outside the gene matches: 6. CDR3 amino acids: CASSFSTGGYTGELFF. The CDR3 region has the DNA TGTGCCAGCAGTTTTTCCACAGGGGGGTACACCGGGGAGCTGTTTTTT.

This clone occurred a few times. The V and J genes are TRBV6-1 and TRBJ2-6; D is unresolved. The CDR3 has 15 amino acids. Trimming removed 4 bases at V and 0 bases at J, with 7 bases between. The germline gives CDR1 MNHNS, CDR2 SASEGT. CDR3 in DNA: TGTGCCAGCAGTGTAGAGTTCTCTGGGGCCAACGTCCTGACTTTC. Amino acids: CASSVEFSGANVLTF.

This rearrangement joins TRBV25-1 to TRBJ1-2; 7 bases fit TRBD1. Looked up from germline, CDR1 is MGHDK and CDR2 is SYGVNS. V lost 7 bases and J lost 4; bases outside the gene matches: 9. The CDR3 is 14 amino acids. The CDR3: CASNAGTEGYGYTF. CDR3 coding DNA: TGTGCCAGCAATGCCGGGACAGAAGGCTATGGCTACACCTTC.

CDR3 protein: CASSPTGIGQYGYTF. The CDR3, as DNA: TGTGCCAGCAGCCCCACAGGGATCGGTCAATATGGCTACACCTTC. This sequence joins TRBV7-8 and TRBJ1-2; a weak D match, TRBD1 (6 bases). Germline CDR1 and CDR2: SGHVS and FQNEAQ. V lost 5 bases, J lost 5 bases, and 18 bases lay in between. The CDR3 is 15 amino acids.

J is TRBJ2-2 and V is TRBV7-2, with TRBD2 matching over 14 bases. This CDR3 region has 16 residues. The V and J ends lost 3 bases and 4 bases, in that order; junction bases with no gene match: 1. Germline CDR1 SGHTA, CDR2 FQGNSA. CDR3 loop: CASSLTSGRATGELFF. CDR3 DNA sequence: TGTGCCAGCAGCTTGACTAGCGGGAGGGCCACCGGGGAGCTGTTTTTT.

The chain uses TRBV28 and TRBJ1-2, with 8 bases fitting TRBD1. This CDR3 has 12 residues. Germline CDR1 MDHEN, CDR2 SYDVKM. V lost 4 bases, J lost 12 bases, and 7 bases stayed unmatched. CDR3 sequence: CASSSGQGGDTF. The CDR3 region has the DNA TGTGCCAGCAGTTCTGGACAGGGCGGGGACACCTTC.

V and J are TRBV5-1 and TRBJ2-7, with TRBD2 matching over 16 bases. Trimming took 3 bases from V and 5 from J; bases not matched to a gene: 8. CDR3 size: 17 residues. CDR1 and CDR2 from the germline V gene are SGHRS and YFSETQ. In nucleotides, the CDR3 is TGCGCCAGCAGCTCGGGACTAGCGGGAGGGTTAGTAAACGAGCAGTACTTC. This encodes CASSSGLAGGLVNEQYF.

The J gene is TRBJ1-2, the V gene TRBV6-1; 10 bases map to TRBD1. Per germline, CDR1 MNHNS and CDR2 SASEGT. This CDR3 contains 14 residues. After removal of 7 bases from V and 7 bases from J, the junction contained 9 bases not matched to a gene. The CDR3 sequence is CASTGDRGHPGYTF. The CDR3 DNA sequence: TGTGCCAGCACCGGGGACAGGGGACACCCTGGCTACACCTTC.

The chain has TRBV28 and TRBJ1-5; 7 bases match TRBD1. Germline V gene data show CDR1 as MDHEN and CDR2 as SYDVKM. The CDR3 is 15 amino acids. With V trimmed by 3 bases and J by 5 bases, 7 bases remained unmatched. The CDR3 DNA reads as TGTGCCAGCAGTTTCCCCAGGGGGTATGATCAGCCCCAGCATTTT. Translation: CASSFPRGYDQPQHF.

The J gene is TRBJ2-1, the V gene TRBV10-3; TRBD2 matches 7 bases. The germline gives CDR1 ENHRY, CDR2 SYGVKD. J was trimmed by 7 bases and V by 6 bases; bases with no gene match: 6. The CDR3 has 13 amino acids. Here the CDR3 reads CAIRRGSGNEQFF. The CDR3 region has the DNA TGTGCCATCAGGAGGGGTAGCGGGAATGAGCAGTTCTTC.

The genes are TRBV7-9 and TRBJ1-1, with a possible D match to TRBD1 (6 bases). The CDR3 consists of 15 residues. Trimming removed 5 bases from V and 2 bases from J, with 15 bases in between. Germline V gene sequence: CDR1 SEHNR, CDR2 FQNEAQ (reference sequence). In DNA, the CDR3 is TGTGCCAGCAGCACACATTGGACAGCTAACACTGAAGCTTTCTTT. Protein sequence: CASSTHWTANTEAFF.

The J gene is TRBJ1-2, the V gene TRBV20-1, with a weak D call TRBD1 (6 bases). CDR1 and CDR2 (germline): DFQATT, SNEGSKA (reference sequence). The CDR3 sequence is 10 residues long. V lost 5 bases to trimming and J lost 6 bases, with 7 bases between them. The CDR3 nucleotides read TGCAGTGCTCCAGGGGATGGCTACACCTTC. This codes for CSAPGDGYTF.

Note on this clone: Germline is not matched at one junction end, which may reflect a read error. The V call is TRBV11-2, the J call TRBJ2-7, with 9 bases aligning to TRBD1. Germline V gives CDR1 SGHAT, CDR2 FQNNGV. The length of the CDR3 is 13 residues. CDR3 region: CASSLDLEGQGSF. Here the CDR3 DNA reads TGTGCCAGCAGCTTAGACCTCGAAGGACAGGGGTCCTTC.

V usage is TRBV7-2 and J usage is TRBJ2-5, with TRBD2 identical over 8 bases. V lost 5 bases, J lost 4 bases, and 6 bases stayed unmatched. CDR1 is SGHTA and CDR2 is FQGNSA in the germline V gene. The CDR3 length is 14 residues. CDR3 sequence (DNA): TGTGCCAGCAGCCAAGGGGCGGGGGGAGAGACCCAGTACTTC. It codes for CASSQGAGGETQYF. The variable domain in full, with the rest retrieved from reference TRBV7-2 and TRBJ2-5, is GAGVSQSPSNKVTEKGKDVELRCDPISGHTALYWYRQSLGQGLEFLIYFQGNSAPDKSGLPSDRFSAERTGGSVSTLTIQRTQQEDSAVYLCASSQGAGGETQYFGPGTRLLVL.

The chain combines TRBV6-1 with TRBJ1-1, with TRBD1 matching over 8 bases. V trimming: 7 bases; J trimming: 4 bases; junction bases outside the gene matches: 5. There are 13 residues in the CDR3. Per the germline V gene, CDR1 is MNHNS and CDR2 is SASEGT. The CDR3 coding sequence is TGTGCCAGCATGAGGACAGGGATCACTGAAGCTTTCTTT. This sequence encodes CASMRTGITEAFF.

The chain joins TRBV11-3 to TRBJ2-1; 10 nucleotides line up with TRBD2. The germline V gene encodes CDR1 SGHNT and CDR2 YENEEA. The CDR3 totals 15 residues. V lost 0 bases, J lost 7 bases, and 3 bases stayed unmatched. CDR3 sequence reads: CASSLELAGMNEQFF. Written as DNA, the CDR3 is TGTGCCAGCAGCTTAGAACTAGCGGGGATGAATGAGCAGTTCTTC.

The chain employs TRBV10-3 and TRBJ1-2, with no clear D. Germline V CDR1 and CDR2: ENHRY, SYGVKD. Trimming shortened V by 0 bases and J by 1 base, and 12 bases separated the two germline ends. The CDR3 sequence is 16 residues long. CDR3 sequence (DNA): TGTGCCATCAGTGAGTCGGAGGGTTTGGGTAACTATGGCTACACCTTC. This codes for CAISESEGLGNYGYTF.